A selection of T cell receptor beta chains follows, all from one sample in a study of blood T cell repertoires in COVID-19. The repertoire was sequenced with immunoSEQ multiplex PCR; TCRdb's copy has only in-frame clones and lacks some. The sample shows about 92,000 clones, around 85% of them seen only once. Input material: peripheral blood. The source of these receptors is a woman aged 55-70 years with COVID-19, enrolled during active disease. Both conserved end residues are part of each CDR3. D genes are given only for firm matches. Clone size appears in some rows only: once, few, many, or a class for an expanded clone.

D	length	V	size	J	CDR3	DNA
.	16	TRBV2	.	TRBJ2-2	CASSDVLASNTGELFF	TGTGCCAGCAGTGACGTTCTAGCGTCGAACACCGGGGAGCTGTTTTTT
.	14	TRBV19	.	TRBJ1-3	CASREVASGNTIYF	TGTGCCAGTAGGGAGGTTGCCTCTGGAAACACCATATATTTT
.	13	TRBV10-1	.	TRBJ1-1	CASSDEKNTEAFF	TGCGCCAGCAGTGACGAGAAGAACACTGAAGCTTTCTTT
TRBD1	14	TRBV7-2	few	TRBJ1-2	CASSIPTGGDGYTF	TGTGCCAGCAGCATCCCGACAGGGGGCGATGGCTACACCTTC
TRBD2	15	TRBV14	.	TRBJ2-1	CASSLLAGGHNEQFF	TGTGCCAGCAGCCTCCTAGCGGGGGGCCACAATGAGCAGTTCTTC
TRBD2	13	TRBV12-3/TRBV12-4	.	TRBJ2-7	CASSRGVSYEQYF	TGTGCCAGCAGCCGGGGGGTCTCCTACGAGCAGTACTTC
TRBD1	13	TRBV11-2	.	TRBJ1-2	CASSPGQSYGYTF	TGTGCCAGCAGCCCGGGACAGAGCTATGGCTACACCTTC
.	13	TRBV5-8	once	TRBJ1-5	CASSLGSGQPQHF	TGTGCCAGCAGCTTGGGGTCCGGGCAGCCCCAGCATTTT
.	15	TRBV3-1/TRBV3-2	.	TRBJ2-3	CASSGVGWYQDTQYF	TGTGCCAGCAGCGGAGTCGGGTGGTATCAAGATACGCAGTATTTT
TRBD1	16	TRBV27	once	TRBJ1-4	CASKLYWGTVNEKLFF	TGTGCCAGCAAGTTATATTGGGGGACAGTTAATGAAAAACTGTTTTTT
.	16	TRBV18	once	TRBJ2-2	CASSPYRDSNTGELFF	TGTGCCAGCTCACCTTACAGGGATTCGAACACCGGGGAGCTGTTTTTT
TRBD2	16	TRBV9	.	TRBJ2-5	CASSGASGGAQETQYF	TGTGCCAGCAGCGGGGCGAGCGGGGGGGCCCAAGAGACCCAGTACTTC
TRBD1	11	TRBV19	.	TRBJ1-2	CATRQGHGYTF	TGTGCCACCCGACAGGGTCATGGCTACACCTTC
TRBD1	15	TRBV5-1	.	TRBJ2-2	CASSLETGGPGELFF	TGCGCCAGCAGCTTGGAGACAGGGGGCCCCGGGGAGCTGTTTTTT
TRBD1	16	TRBV5-4	.	TRBJ2-7	CASSLGGQGGLYEQYF	TGTGCCAGCAGCTTGGGGGGACAGGGGGGACTCTACGAGCAGTACTTC
.	13	TRBV6-5	.	TRBJ2-5	CASSYSTRETQYF	TGTGCCAGCAGTTACTCGACACGAGAGACCCAGTACTTC
TRBD1	14	TRBV27	.	TRBJ2-5	CASSGRGRRETQYF	TGTGCCAGCAGTGGCAGGGGGCGACGAGAGACCCAGTACTTC
.	13	TRBV30	.	TRBJ1-5	CAWSVKSNQPQHF	TGTGCCTGGAGTGTTAAAAGCAATCAGCCCCAGCATTTT
.	13	TRBV3-1/TRBV3-2	.	TRBJ2-3	CASSRGRGDTQYF	TGTGCCAGCAGCCGCGGAAGGGGAGATACGCAGTATTTT
TRBD1	15	TRBV5-1	.	TRBJ1-2	CASSGAGQTTYGYTF	TGCGCCAGCAGCGGGGCGGGACAGACTACCTATGGCTACACCTTC
TRBD2	16	TRBV13	.	TRBJ2-5	CASSFASGGGQETQYF	TGTGCCAGCAGCTTCGCTAGCGGGGGAGGGCAAGAGACCCAGTACTTC
TRBD1	13	TRBV7-6	.	TRBJ1-2	CASSPGTDYGYTF	TGTGCCAGCAGCCCTGGGACAGACTATGGCTACACCTTC
TRBD1	15	TRBV30	.	TRBJ1-6	CAWKRDSSYNSPLHF	TGTGCCTGGAAAAGGGACAGCTCCTATAATTCACCCCTCCACTTT
.	15	TRBV5-1	.	TRBJ1-2	CASSGLQGSWYGYTF	TGCGCCAGCAGCGGCCTCCAGGGAAGTTGGTATGGCTACACCTTC
.	12	TRBV3-1/TRBV3-2	.	TRBJ2-1	CASSPGWSEQFF	TGTGCCAGCAGCCCCGGATGGAGTGAGCAGTTCTTC
TRBD1	18	TRBV5-1	.	TRBJ2-5	CASSFGDLWDRGRETQYF	TGCGCCAGCAGCTTTGGCGACCTTTGGGACAGGGGTCGGGAGACCCAGTACTTC
TRBD1	15	TRBV28	.	TRBJ1-5	CASRPDRESNQPQHF	TGTGCCAGCAGACCCGACAGGGAGAGCAATCAGCCCCAGCATTTT
TRBD1	15	TRBV6-6	.	TRBJ2-1	CASSATGGVKNEQFF	TGTGCCAGCAGTGCCACAGGGGGTGTTAAGAATGAGCAGTTCTTC
.	14	TRBV4-1	.	TRBJ2-1	CASSQGTRGNEQFF	TGCGCCAGCAGCCAAGGGACCCGGGGAAATGAGCAGTTCTTC
.	15	TRBV7-9	once	TRBJ2-3	CASSLDGLRTDTQYF	TGTGCCAGCAGCTTAGACGGGTTGCGCACAGATACGCAGTATTTT
.	15	TRBV10-3	.	TRBJ1-1	CAISESTGEGTEAFF	TGTGCCATCAGTGAGTCGACCGGGGAAGGCACTGAAGCTTTCTTT
.	13	TRBV7-8	.	TRBJ2-1	CASSKTGSLEQFF	TGTGCCAGCAGCAAAACAGGCTCCCTAGAGCAGTTCTTC
.	12	TRBV30	.	TRBJ2-1	CAWSTRFGEQFF	TGTGCCTGGAGCACTAGATTTGGTGAGCAGTTCTTC
TRBD2	15	TRBV6-2/TRBV6-3	.	TRBJ2-5	CASSLLLAGGETQYF	TGTGCCAGCAGCCTTTTACTAGCGGGGGGAGAGACCCAGTACTTC
TRBD1	15	TRBV7-2	.	TRBJ2-3	CASSLNRGRTDTQYF	TGTGCCAGCAGCTTAAACAGGGGGCGGACAGATACGCAGTATTTT
TRBD2	16	TRBV4-2	.	TRBJ2-2	CASSQVLAGGGGELFF	TGTGCCAGCAGCCAGGTCCTAGCGGGGGGTGGCGGGGAGCTGTTTTTT
.	13	TRBV27	.	TRBJ1-1	CASSPLPNTEAFF	TGTGCCAGCAGTCCCCTCCCGAACACTGAAGCTTTCTTT
TRBD1	14	TRBV7-2	.	TRBJ1-2	CASSSTGTGVGYTF	TGTGCCAGCAGCTCTACCGGGACAGGGGTTGGCTACACCTTC
.	13	TRBV2	.	TRBJ2-3	CASRSGITDTQYF	TGTGCCAGCAGAAGCGGAATCACAGATACGCAGTATTTT
TRBD1	14	TRBV5-1	.	TRBJ1-6	CASSLGTGNSPLHF	TGCGCCAGCAGCCTTGGGACAGGGAATTCACCCCTCCACTTT
.	16	TRBV4-3	.	TRBJ2-5	CASSPWAGPSWETQYF	TGCGCCAGCAGCCCCTGGGCGGGGCCAAGTTGGGAGACCCAGTACTTC
TRBD2	19	TRBV10-1	.	TRBJ2-3	CASIYWTSGGAGHTDTQYF	TGCGCCAGCATCTACTGGACTAGCGGGGGGGCGGGTCACACAGATACGCAGTATTTT
.	16	TRBV28	.	TRBJ1-2	CASSSRSGAQPYGYTF	TGTGCCAGCAGTTCCAGGTCTGGGGCACAGCCCTATGGCTACACCTTC
TRBD1	15	TRBV14	.	TRBJ1-2	CASSHGTGTGYGYTF	TGTGCCAGCAGCCACGGCACCGGGACAGGGTATGGCTACACCTTC
TRBD1	13	TRBV5-6	.	TRBJ2-5	CASSRDRVETQYF	TGTGCCAGCTCCCGAGACAGGGTTGAGACCCAGTACTTC
TRBD1	13	TRBV5-8	.	TRBJ1-5	CASSGTGRQPQHF	TGTGCCAGCAGCGGGACAGGGCGCCAGCCCCAGCATTTT
.	15	TRBV2	.	TRBJ2-5	CASTTSRGSSETQYF	TGTGCCAGCACCACTTCCAGGGGATCGTCGGAGACCCAGTACTTC
.	14	TRBV15	.	TRBJ1-5	CATSRAGVGQPQHF	TGTGCCACCAGCAGAGCGGGGGTAGGTCAGCCCCAGCATTTT
TRBD2	18	TRBV19	.	TRBJ2-5	CASSIPQTSGGASKTQYF	TGTGCCAGTAGTATTCCGCAGACTAGCGGGGGGGCCAGCAAGACCCAGTACTTC
.	16	TRBV6-5	.	TRBJ2-7	CASSYSRPGSLYEQYF	TGTGCCAGCAGTTACTCTCGACCAGGCTCCCTCTACGAGCAGTACTTC
TRBD1	14	TRBV6-5	.	TRBJ1-4	CASRSGQGNEKLFF	TGTGCCAGCAGGTCGGGACAGGGGAATGAAAAACTGTTTTTT